The 26 T cell receptor beta chains given below trace back to one sample, sequenced in a study of shared clonotypes between healthy human individuals (dated by TCRdb to the early 2020s). Receptor libraries were prepared by the immunoSEQ multiplex PCR assay. TCRdb took over this immuneACCESS table, retaining in-frame rearrangements with V and J assigned. Such tables are incomplete; in checked studies, under half of the missing clones stem from an unresolved V gene, and the remainder is unexplained. This sample holds roughly 2.4 million clones; approximately 94% were observed only once. 0.13% of the sample rests with the top ten. Sample: naive CD4+ T cells sorted from blood. This sample's cell subset or site label indicates: CD45RA+ positively selected. The receptors were sampled from a man younger than 35 in good health.

The chain has TRBV4-3 and TRBJ2-2; the D call may be TRBD1 or TRBD2 (5 bases each). The CDR3 runs 16 residues. Trimming cost V 1 base and J 1 base, with 10 bases left between them. CDR1 LGHNA and CDR2 YSLEER come from the germline V gene. The CDR3 DNA follows: TGCGCCAGCAGCCAAGGAACAGGACTGAACACCGGGGAGCTGTTTTTT. Translating gives CASSQGTGLNTGELFF.

This clone has just one count. This chain joins TRBV6-5 and TRBJ1-5; 7 nucleotides agree with TRBD1. The CDR3 consists of 15 residues. J was trimmed by 4 bases and V by 5 bases; bases with no gene match: 8. Germline V gene sequence: CDR1 MNHEY, CDR2 SVGAGI. This CDR3 is CASSPQTGPNQPQHF. CDR3 in DNA: TGTGCCAGCAGTCCGCAGACAGGGCCAAATCAGCCCCAGCATTTT.

The gene calls are TRBV15 and TRBJ1-2; D uncertain. The CDR3 has 14 residues. Trimming left V 6 bases short and J 0 bases short, with 11 bases between. CDR1 and CDR2 (germline): LNHNV, YYDKDF (reference sequence). In DNA, the CDR3 is TGTGCCACCAGACGCGGCGACACTAACTATGGCTACACCTTC. Translation gives CATRRGDTNYGYTF.

The chain carries TRBV6-5 and TRBJ1-2; D is ambiguous. The CDR3 length is 11 residues. CDR1 and CDR2 (germline): MNHEY, SVGAGI. V lost 8 bases and J lost 4, with 8 bases in between. Here the CDR3 DNA reads TGTGCCAGCGCCAGCTCCTATGGCTACACCTTC. Translating gives CASASSYGYTF.

V is TRBV18 and J is TRBJ2-1; either TRBD1 or TRBD2 may fit D (5 bases each). The CDR3 covers 13 residues. Germline V gives CDR1 KGHSH, CDR2 LQKENI. V was pared by 3 bases and J by 10 bases, with 13 bases between. This chain's CDR3 is CASSPPIGTEQFF. The CDR3 DNA is TGTGCCAGCTCACCGCCGATTGGGACGGAGCAGTTCTTC. Full variable domain (outside the CDR3, taken from reference TRBV18 and TRBJ2-1): NAGVMQNPRHLVRRRGQEARLRCSPMKGHSHVYWYRQLPEEGLKFMVYLQKENIIDESGMPKERFSAEFPKEGPSILRIQQVVRGDSAAYFCASSPPIGTEQFFGPGTRLTVL.

This chain uses TRBV4-3 with TRBJ2-7; D ambiguous. The CDR3 runs 16 residues. Germline V lookup: CDR1 LGHNA, CDR2 YSLEER. The V and J ends lost 4 bases and 3 bases respectively, with 19 bases between them. CDR3 residues: CASSLFIYSYGYEQYF. The CDR3 nucleotides read TGCGCCAGCAGCCTCTTCATATACTCCTACGGCTACGAGCAGTACTTC.

This chain joins TRBV30 and TRBJ1-6, with 9 bases matching TRBD1. V trimming: 2 bases; J trimming: 0 bases; junction bases outside the gene matches: 8. Germline lookup yields CDR1 GTSNPN and CDR2 SVGIG (reference sequence). CDR3 length: 18 amino acids. In nucleotides, the CDR3 is TGTGCCTGGAGTCCCGACAGGGGGAAAAGCTCCTATAATTCACCCCTCCACTTT. This translates into CAWSPDRGKSSYNSPLHF. The full variable domain, in which reference TRBV30 and TRBJ1-6 provide the parts outside the CDR3, is SQTIHQWPATLVQPVGSPLSLECTVEGTSNPNLYWYRQAAGRGLQLLFYSVGIGQISSEVPQNLSASRPQDRQFILSSKKLLLSDSGFYLCAWSPDRGKSSYNSPLHFGNGTRLTVT.

This clone was seen just once. The V and J genes are TRBV5-5 and TRBJ2-7; 10 nucleotides align to TRBD1. The length of the CDR3 is 15 residues. Germline V gene lookup returns CDR1 SGHKS and CDR2 YYEKEE (reference sequence). V lost 4 bases and J lost 6; bases outside the gene matches: 10. CDR3: CASSPGGTGVSEQYF. The DNA of the CDR3 is TGTGCCAGCAGCCCCGGCGGGACAGGGGTCTCCGAGCAGTACTTC.

The chain employs TRBV10-3 and TRBJ2-1; 8 bases fit TRBD1. Germline loops: CDR1 ENHRY, CDR2 SYGVKD. The CDR3 runs to 17 residues. V lost 3 bases and J lost 8; bases outside the gene matches: 15. Here the CDR3 DNA reads TGTGCCATCAGTGACCCCGGTGAGTCGACAGGGGAGTATGAGCAGTTCTTC. Its translation: CAISDPGESTGEYEQFF.

In regard to this clone: Other DNA sequences in this sample translate to the same CDR3. The gene calls are TRBV18 and TRBJ2-3; no firm D call. Germline CDR1 and CDR2: KGHSH and LQKENI. CDR3 length equals 14 residues. V lost 2 bases to trimming and J lost 3 bases, with 9 bases between them. CDR3 region: CASSPGLGTDTQYF. CDR3 nucleotides: TGTGCCAGCTCACCAGGGCTTGGTACAGATACGCAGTATTTT.

The chain's CDR3 is CASSLQGAHNSPLHF. The CDR3 DNA reads as TGTGCCAGCAGCTTACAGGGGGCCCATAATTCACCCCTCCACTTT. V gene TRBV11-2 combines with J gene TRBJ1-6; 8 nucleotides align to TRBD1. The ends lost 2 bases at V and 5 bases at J; junction bases unmatched: 2. Germline lookup yields CDR1 SGHAT and CDR2 FQNNGV. This CDR3 is built from 15 residues.

The V gene is TRBV29-1, the J gene TRBJ2-6, with 7 bases aligning to TRBD1. V shed 4 bases and J 0 bases; nucleotides not matched to a gene: 15. Germline CDR1 is SQVTM and CDR2 is ANQGSEA. CDR3 size: 19 residues. CDR3 nucleotide sequence: TGCAGCGTTGCCACGCCGTCGCGACAGGGTTTCTCTGGGGCCAACGTCCTGACTTTC. The encoded protein is CSVATPSRQGFSGANVLTF.

The chain couples TRBV4-1 to TRBJ1-1, with unresolved D. Trimming shortened V by 5 bases and J by 0 bases, and 13 bases separated the two germline ends. CDR1 MGHRA and CDR2 YSYEKL come from the germline V gene. The CDR3 extends over 15 amino acids. The CDR3 DNA reads as TGCGCCAGCAGCGCGATGGTGACTCTGAACACTGAAGCTTTCTTT. This encodes CASSAMVTLNTEAFF.

J is TRBJ2-1 and V is TRBV2, with D possibly being TRBD1 (7 bases). The CDR3 spans 12 residues. V was clipped by 3 bases and J by 15 bases, with 15 bases between them. From germline, CDR1 is SNHLY and CDR2 FYNNEI. In DNA, the CDR3 is TGTGCCAGCAGTGAGCGGGACAGACGGCCGTTCTTC. Translating gives CASSERDRRPFF.

The chain has TRBV10-2 and TRBJ2-7; TRBD2 aligns across 12 bases. The germline V gene has CDR1 WSHSY and CDR2 SAAADI. The CDR3 spans 14 residues. V was clipped by 6 bases and J by 2 bases; unmatched bases: 2. DNA for the CDR3: TGCGCCAGCAGGCTAGCGGGAGGGGCCTACGAGCAGTACTTC. Its protein product is CASRLAGGAYEQYF.

The genes are TRBV4-1 and TRBJ2-5, with D perhaps TRBD1 (6 bases). Trimming removed 0 bases from V and 4 bases from J, with 15 bases in between. The germline CDR1 and CDR2 sequences are MGHRA and YSYEKL. This CDR3 region has 16 residues. The CDR3 is CASSQDLPGVGETQYF. In nucleotides, the CDR3 is TGCGCCAGCAGCCAAGATCTCCCAGGGGTAGGAGAGACCCAGTACTTC.

The rearrangement joins TRBV2 to TRBJ1-6; D is undetermined. Germline-derived CDR1 and CDR2 are SNHLY and FYNNEI. CDR3 length equals 14 residues. The ends were cut back, 2 bases at V and 3 bases at J, with 5 bases in the middle. As DNA, the CDR3 is TGTGCCAGCAGTGAACAGATCTATAATTCACCCCTCCACTTT. Translation gives CASSEQIYNSPLHF.

The chain combines TRBV21-1 with TRBJ2-7; TRBD1 is taken as the D call from the table, unchecked against the DNA. TRBV21-1 is annotated as a pseudogene. This CDR3 has 16 amino acids. The CDR3 region is CASSKFGDRGSCEQYF. The DNA of the CDR3 is TGTGCCAGCAGCAAATTTGGCGACAGGGGAAGTTGCGAGCAGTACTTC.

The V gene is TRBV5-4, the J gene TRBJ1-2; the D gene is possibly TRBD1 (6 bases). The germline CDR1 and CDR2 sequences are SGHNT and YYREEE (reference sequence). Trimming took off 4 bases at V and 4 bases at J, with 17 bases between the two ends. This CDR3 is 15 amino acids long. This CDR3 is CASSLTGTLSYGYTF. As DNA, the CDR3 is TGTGCCAGCAGCCTGACAGGTACGCTCTCCTATGGCTACACCTTC.

The V call is TRBV4-3, the J call TRBJ2-2; 9 bases fit TRBD1. The CDR3 spans 15 residues. Trimming removed 4 bases from V and 5 bases from J; junction bases left unmatched: 5. Germline V gene sequence: CDR1 LGHNA, CDR2 YSLEER. The DNA for the CDR3 is TGCGCCAGCAGCCCTGACAGGGGGGGGACCGGGGAGCTGTTTTTT. Protein: CASSPDRGGTGELFF.

A note on this clone: The sample contains more than one DNA sequence encoding this CDR3. The genes are TRBV30 and TRBJ1-3; D unresolved. CDR1 GTSNPN and CDR2 SVGIG come from the germline V gene (reference sequence). Trimming took off 2 bases at V and 2 bases at J, with 4 bases between the two ends. This CDR3 has 12 residues. CDR3 loop: CAWSSAGNTIYF. CDR3 DNA sequence: TGTGCCTGGAGTTCAGCTGGAAACACCATATATTTT.

J is TRBJ1-4 and V is TRBV5-1; 9 nucleotides align to TRBD1. Trimming cost V 2 bases and J 8 bases; bases outside gene matches: 7. The CDR3 totals 15 residues. Germline V lookup: CDR1 SGHRS, CDR2 YFSETQ. The CDR3 loop is CASSFQQGAGEKLFF. CDR3 DNA: TGCGCCAGCAGCTTCCAACAGGGGGCAGGGGAAAAACTGTTTTTT.

This clone was seen only once. The chain joins TRBV5-4 to TRBJ2-3, with a weak D call TRBD1 (7 bases). Deletions cut 4 bases from V and 0 bases from J, with 18 bases between. The germline gives CDR1 SGHNT, CDR2 YYREEE (reference sequence). The CDR3 length is 17 residues. Here the CDR3 reads CASSPQGGALSTDTQYF. CDR3 coding DNA: TGTGCCAGCAGCCCCCAGGGGGGAGCCCTTAGCACAGATACGCAGTATTTT.

Points on this clone: The identical CDR3 is also encoded by other nucleotide sequences in the sample. The rearrangement links TRBV9 to TRBJ1-6; D is undetermined. Germline assignment: CDR1 SGDLS and CDR2 YYNGEE. Deletions cut 0 bases from V and 5 bases from J, with 6 bases between. The CDR3 contains 14 residues. CDR3 in amino acids: CASSVGPDNSPLHF. In DNA, the CDR3 is TGTGCCAGCAGCGTAGGGCCAGATAATTCACCCCTCCACTTT.

This chain uses TRBV11-2 with TRBJ1-4, with D unclear. The V and J ends lost 0 bases and 5 bases respectively, with 13 bases between them. The CDR3 sequence is 16 residues long. In germline, CDR1 is SGHAT, CDR2 FQNNGV. The DNA for the CDR3 is TGTGCCAGCAGCTTAGATCGAGGACTAGGGAATGAAAAACTGTTTTTT. Its translation: CASSLDRGLGNEKLFF. Using reference TRBV11-2 and TRBJ1-4 for the parts outside the CDR3, the full variable domain is EAGVAQSPRYKIIEKRQSVAFWCNPISGHATLYWYQQILGQGPKLLIQFQNNGVVDDSQLPKDRFSAERLKGVDSTLKIQPAKLEDSAVYLCASSLDRGLGNEKLFFGSGTQLSVL.

V and J are TRBV6-5 and TRBJ2-3; D might be TRBD1 (5 bases). The CDR3 extends over 12 amino acids. Germline CDR1 and CDR2: MNHEY and SVGAGI. Trimming removed 11 bases at V and 4 bases at J, with 13 bases between. As DNA, the CDR3 is TGTGCCTCAAAAACAGGTCCAGATACGCAGTATTTT. Amino acid sequence: CASKTGPDTQYF.